This is a list of T cell receptor beta chains from one sample in a study of blood T cell repertoires in COVID-19. Method: immunoSEQ multiplex PCR; TCRdb's copy keeps in-frame clones and lacks some. The sample has roughly 200,000 clones, about 82% seen once. The source material was PBMCs or T cells enriched from blood (not recorded which). All receptors come from a man between 35 and 55 years old with acute COVID-19. Each CDR3 is given with its conserved first and last residue. A D gene is named only where the DNA matches it firmly. Clone size appears in some rows only: once, few, many, or a class for an expanded clone.

J: TRBJ2-7; size: once; V: TRBV5-1; D: TRBD1; DNA: TGCGCCAGCAGCTTGGCCCAGACAGGGCCCTACGAGCAGTACTTC; CDR3: CASSLAQTGPYEQYF
J: TRBJ1-1; size: NA; V: TRBV6-5; D: NA; DNA: TGTGCCAGCAGGGGTGGGCCCACTGAAGCTTTCTTT; CDR3: CASRGGPTEAFF
J: TRBJ2-1; size: once; V: TRBV19; D: TRBD1; DNA: TGTGCCAGTACCCGAACAGAGGGACAGGAGGGTGAGCAGTTCTTC; CDR3: CASTRTEGQEGEQFF
J: TRBJ1-1; size: once; V: TRBV7-3; D: TRBD1; DNA: TGTACCAGCAGCTTATGGGACAGGGAGGGTGAAGCTTTCTTT; CDR3: CTSSLWDREGEAFF
J: TRBJ1-2; size: NA; V: TRBV7-6; D: NA; DNA: TGTGCCAGCAGCTTAATGGGGGCGGGTGGCTACACCTTC; CDR3: CASSLMGAGGYTF
J: TRBJ2-7; size: NA; V: TRBV19; D: TRBD2; DNA: TGTGCCAGTAGTTTCATAGCGGGAGGGCCTGAAGAGCAGTACTTC; CDR3: CASSFIAGGPEEQYF
J: TRBJ1-3; size: NA; V: TRBV6-5; D: TRBD1; DNA: TGTGCCAGTACAGAGGGGGCAGCTGGAAACACCATATATTTT; CDR3: CASTEGAAGNTIYF
J: TRBJ1-2; size: NA; V: TRBV28; D: NA; DNA: TGTGCCAGCAGTTTGCGGAGTGTCTATGGCTACACCTTC; CDR3: CASSLRSVYGYTF
J: TRBJ2-3; size: NA; V: TRBV5-1; D: NA; DNA: TGCGCCAGCAGCTTGGTAGGGGACTTGACCACAGATACGCAGTATTTT; CDR3: CASSLVGDLTTDTQYF
J: TRBJ1-1; size: NA; V: TRBV4-2; D: NA; DNA: TGTGCCAGCAGCCAGCCAGGAAAAGAGAACACTGAAGCTTTCTTT; CDR3: CASSQPGKENTEAFF
J: TRBJ2-3; size: NA; V: TRBV7-6; D: TRBD2; DNA: TGTGCCAGCAGCTTTCTAGCGGGGGGCACAGATACGCAGTATTTT; CDR3: CASSFLAGGTDTQYF
J: TRBJ1-3; size: NA; V: TRBV28; D: NA; DNA: TGTGCCAGCAGTTATGACAGATTGAGCTCTGGAAACACCATATATTTT; CDR3: CASSYDRLSSGNTIYF
J: TRBJ1-2; size: NA; V: TRBV4-1; D: TRBD1; DNA: TGCGCCAGCAGCCAATTAGGGGGCGCGTGGGGCTACACCTTC; CDR3: CASSQLGGAWGYTF
J: TRBJ2-1; size: NA; V: TRBV10-1; D: TRBD1; DNA: TGCGCCAGCAGCGCCGGGACAGGGGGTAGAGGGGATGAGCAGTTCTTC; CDR3: CASSAGTGGRGDEQFF
J: TRBJ2-7; size: NA; V: TRBV18; D: TRBD2; DNA: TGTGCCAGCTCACTCCTGAGACTAGCGGGGCCGGCGACGAGCTCCTACGAGCAGTACTTC; CDR3: CASSLLRLAGPATSSYEQYF
J: TRBJ2-3; size: NA; V: TRBV3-1/TRBV3-2; D: NA; DNA: TGTGCCAGCAGCTCTCGACAGTCAACCCCAGATACGCAGTATTTT; CDR3: CASSSRQSTPDTQYF
J: TRBJ1-4; size: NA; V: TRBV5-1; D: NA; DNA: TGCGCCAGCAGCTTGGCGGGGACACGTTCCGAAAAACTGTTTTTT; CDR3: CASSLAGTRSEKLFF